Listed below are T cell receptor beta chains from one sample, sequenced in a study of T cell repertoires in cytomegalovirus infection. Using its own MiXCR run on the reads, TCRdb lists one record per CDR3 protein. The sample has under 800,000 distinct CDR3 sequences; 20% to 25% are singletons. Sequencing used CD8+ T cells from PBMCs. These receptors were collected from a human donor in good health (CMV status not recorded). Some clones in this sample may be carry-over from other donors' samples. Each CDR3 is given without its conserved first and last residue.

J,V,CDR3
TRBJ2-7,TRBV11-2,ASSLAPLRGNEQY
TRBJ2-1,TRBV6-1,ASSYGGDPGGDEQF
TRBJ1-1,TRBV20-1,SVYPGQGALTEAF
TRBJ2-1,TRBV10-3,AIMAELSYNEQF
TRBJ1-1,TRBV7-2,ASSLRTGGWNTEAF
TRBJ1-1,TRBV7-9,ASRSSHGTEAF
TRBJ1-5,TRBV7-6,ASSSGTGVNQPQH
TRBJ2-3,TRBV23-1,ASSQSTTADSTDTQY
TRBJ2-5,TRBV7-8,ASSPDRAGETQY
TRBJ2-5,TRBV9,ASSVSRSGRETQY
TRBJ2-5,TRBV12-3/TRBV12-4,ASSRGHSQETQY
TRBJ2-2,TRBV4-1,ASSPGAAYTGELF
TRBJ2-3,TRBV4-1,ASSQVGTDTQY
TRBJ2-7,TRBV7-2,ASSASPRDRTFYEQY
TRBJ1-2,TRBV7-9,ASSSGTGGSYGYT
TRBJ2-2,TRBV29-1,SVDLPNTGELF
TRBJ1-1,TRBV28,ASSPTEQAF
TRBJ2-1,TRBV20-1,SARGTDRPYNEQF
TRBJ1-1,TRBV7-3,TSSLEGTEAF
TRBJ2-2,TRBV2,ASSEKVTGELF
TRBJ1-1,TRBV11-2,ASSRWGQGADTEAF
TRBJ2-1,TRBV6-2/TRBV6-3,ASSYGWDREQF
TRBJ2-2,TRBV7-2,ASSLWTGVTGELF
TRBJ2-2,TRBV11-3,ASSNYPTGELF
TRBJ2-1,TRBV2,ASQTAVEQF
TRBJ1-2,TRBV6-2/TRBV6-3,ASSQADGYT
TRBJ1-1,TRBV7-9,ASSSARQGRFEAF
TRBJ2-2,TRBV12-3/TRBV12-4,ASSPDRPGTGELF
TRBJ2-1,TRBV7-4,ASSSGTEGEQF
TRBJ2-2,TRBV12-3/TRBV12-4,ASRWTGLPTGELF
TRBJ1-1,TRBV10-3,AIRSGLAEAF
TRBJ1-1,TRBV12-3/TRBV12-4,ASRPGGAEAF
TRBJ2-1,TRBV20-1,SASGAGGNGPPGNEQF
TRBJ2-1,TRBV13,ASSQGRREQF
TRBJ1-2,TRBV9,ASSTPGYGYT
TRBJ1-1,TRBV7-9,ASSQRQGNTEAF
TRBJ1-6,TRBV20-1,SAPLLLYRSYNSPLH
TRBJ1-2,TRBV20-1,SAREGLGRSYYGYT
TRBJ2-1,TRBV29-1,SVEDGSSYNEQF
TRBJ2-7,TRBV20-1,SASGGAYEQY
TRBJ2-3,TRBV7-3,ASSLRLGDRVTDTQY